The subject of this entry is one TCR beta chain. No antigen is known for it. The data stem from a study of cytomegalovirus exposure and HLA in healthy donors. Findings and caveats of the study: Associated with cytomegalovirus, according to the listing, were around 160 TCR beta chains.

The PCR employed 60 Vbeta primers together with 13 Jbeta primers. Libraries were prepared by immunoSEQ multiplex PCR; TCRdb keeps only in-frame clonotypes and omits some of them. The sample shows 200,000 or so clones, 70% to 80% of them seen only once. Sequencing was performed on PBMCs. This TCR derives from a male donor in good health and CMV-seropositive.

The CDR3: CAWGGLLGEQYF. CDR3 sequence (DNA): TGTGCCTGGGGGGGACTCCTGGGGGAGCAGTACTTC. The chain recombines TRBV30 with TRBJ2-7; possible D gene TRBD2, 6 bases. V lost 5 bases, J lost 7 bases, and 15 bases lay in between. Germline V gene lookup returns CDR1 GTSNPN and CDR2 SVGIG (reference sequence). The CDR3 covers 12 residues.